This passage covers 30 T cell receptor beta chains from one sample sequenced in a study of blood T cell repertoires in COVID-19. This table comes from immunoSEQ multiplex PCR, and its TCRdb copy is limited to in-frame clones, with some not included. This sample has about 250,000 clones; about 91% occur once, and the top ten carry 6% to 6.5%. The material sequenced was peripheral blood. Receptors originate from a woman aged 30 to 39 with COVID-19, enrolled during active disease.

This clone was counted once. This chain joins TRBV12-3 or TRBV12-4 and TRBJ1-3; D remains unclear. This CDR3 is built from 13 residues. V lost 3 bases to trimming and J lost 5 bases, with 8 bases between them. CDR3 sequence: CASSLNRRNTIYF. In DNA form, the CDR3 reads TGTGCCAGCAGTTTGAACAGAAGAAACACCATATATTTT.

The chain has TRBV4-1 and TRBJ2-1; D gene uncertain. This CDR3 spans 13 amino acids. V was pared by 0 bases and J by 12 bases, with 12 bases between. The V gene's germline CDR1 is MGHRA and CDR2 YSYEKL. The CDR3 loop reads CASSQELEQPQFF. CDR3 in DNA: TGCGCCAGCAGCCAAGAATTGGAGCAACCGCAGTTCTTC.

The chain links TRBV7-6 to TRBJ2-1; 7 nucleotides line up with TRBD2. From germline, CDR1 is SGHVS and CDR2 FNYEAQ. The CDR3 is 15 residues long. Trimming took 5 bases from V and 0 from J; bases not matched to a gene: 4. The chain's CDR3 is CASSRAGDSYNEQFF. CDR3 in DNA: TGTGCCAGCAGCCGTGCGGGGGACTCCTACAATGAGCAGTTCTTC.

The V call is TRBV13, the J call TRBJ1-2, with D tentatively TRBD1 (5 bases). CDR1 and CDR2 from the germline V gene are PRHDT and FYEKMQ (reference sequence). This CDR3 is built from 16 residues. The germline V and J ends were trimmed by 0 bases and 2 bases, with 13 bases remaining between them. The CDR3 is CASSLGLGGSNYGYTF. The CDR3, as DNA: TGTGCCAGCAGCTTAGGTTTGGGGGGTTCGAACTATGGCTACACCTTC.

The sample holds a few counts of this clone. CDR3: CASSSGTGGEEQFF. The CDR3 coding sequence is TGTGCCAGCAGTTCGGGGACAGGGGGCGAGGAGCAGTTCTTC. The V and J genes are TRBV7-9 and TRBJ2-1, with TRBD1 matching 12 bases. Germline assignment: CDR1 SEHNR and CDR2 FQNEAQ (reference sequence). With 6 bases clipped from V and 10 bases from J, the junction kept 7 bases outside the gene matches. There are 14 residues in the CDR3.

This clone was observed a few times. The V and J genes are TRBV24-1 and TRBJ2-7; 7 nucleotides match TRBD1. CDR1 and CDR2 (germline): KGHDR, SFDVKD. The CDR3 is made up of 18 amino acids. Trimming took 4 bases from V and 5 from J; bases not matched to a gene: 19. In nucleotides, the CDR3 is TGTGCCACCAGTGACCCAGCCAAGGACAGGCTCCAGATCAACGAGCAGTACTTC. Its protein product is CATSDPAKDRLQINEQYF.

V and J are TRBV5-4 and TRBJ2-3; 7 bases are shared with TRBD1. Losses at the gene ends were 4 bases for V and 3 bases for J; bases not matched to a gene: 5. Per germline, CDR1 SGHNT and CDR2 YYREEE (reference sequence). This CDR3 comprises 14 residues. As DNA, the CDR3 is TGTGCCAGCAGCCTGTCGACAGGGACAGATACGCAGTATTTT. This translates into CASSLSTGTDTQYF.

This rearrangement joins TRBV3-1 (or the pseudogene TRBV3-2) to TRBJ2-7; TRBD2 matches 7 bases. Germline lookup yields CDR1 LGHDT and CDR2 YNNKEL (reference sequence). V shed 4 bases and J 4 bases; nucleotides not matched to a gene: 10. This CDR3 is built from 15 residues. The CDR3 DNA is TGTGCCAGCAGCCCCCACGCGGGGGTTGTTTACGAGCAGTACTTC. Its protein is CASSPHAGVVYEQYF.

This sequence joins TRBV28 and TRBJ2-7; D gene ambiguous. This CDR3 spans 15 amino acids. The germline V gene has CDR1 MDHEN and CDR2 SYDVKM. V lost 4 bases, J lost 4 bases, and 17 bases lay in between. CDR3 in DNA: TGTGCCAGCAGTTCCCCAGAGGCTCCCACGTACGAGCAGTACTTC. This translates into CASSSPEAPTYEQYF. The full variable domain, with the rest looked up from reference TRBV28 and TRBJ2-7, is DVKVTQSSRYLVKRTGEKVFLECVQDMDHENMFWYRQDPGLGLRLIYFSYDVKMKEKGDIPEGYSVSREKKERFSLILESASTNQTSMYLCASSSPEAPTYEQYFGPGTRLTVT.

The chain carries TRBV11-2 and TRBJ2-2, with 8 bases fitting TRBD2. The CDR3 runs to 15 residues. Per the germline V gene, CDR1 is SGHAT and CDR2 is FQNNGV. Losses at the gene ends were 4 bases for V and 0 bases for J; bases not matched to a gene: 1. Here the CDR3 DNA reads TGTGCCAGCAGCTATAGCGGGGCGAACACCGGGGAGCTGTTTTTT. Its protein product is CASSYSGANTGELFF.

V and J are TRBV7-9 and TRBJ2-5; 7 positions match TRBD1. Germline-derived CDR1 and CDR2 are SEHNR and FQNEAQ (reference sequence). The CDR3 consists of 14 residues. V lost 4 bases and J lost 7; bases outside the gene matches: 9. Here the CDR3 reads CASSSYRGSGTQYF. CDR3 sequence (DNA): TGTGCCAGCAGCTCCTACAGGGGATCCGGGACCCAGTACTTC.

In this sample, this clone turned up once. This chain connects TRBV19 to TRBJ2-7, with 8 nucleotides matching TRBD1. The V gene's germline CDR1 is LNHDA and CDR2 SQIVND (reference sequence). V was pared by 6 bases and J by 9 bases, with 13 bases of the junction left unmatched. The CDR3 length is 14 residues. The CDR3 spells CASRPQSDREGQYF. CDR3 nucleotides: TGTGCCAGTAGACCACAATCGGACAGGGAAGGGCAGTACTTC. The variable domain in full, with the rest retrieved from reference TRBV19 and TRBJ2-7, is DGGITQSPKYLFRKEGQNVTLSCEQNLNHDAMYWYRQDPGQGLRLIYYSQIVNDFQKGDIAEGYSVSREKKESFPLTVTSAQKNPTAFYLCASRPQSDREGQYFGPGTRLTVT.

The chain joins TRBV25-1 to TRBJ1-2; no reliable D call. The CDR3 extends over 13 amino acids. Trimming shortened V by 7 bases and J by 3 bases, and 12 bases separated the two germline ends. CDR1 and CDR2 (germline): MGHDK, SYGVNS. CDR3: CASTPDTYYGYTF. CDR3 sequence (DNA): TGTGCCAGCACCCCAGACACCTACTATGGCTACACCTTC.

This sequence joins TRBV5-4 and TRBJ1-1; 8 bases fit TRBD1. J gave up 5 bases and V 4 bases, and 13 bases lay outside the gene matches. The germline gives CDR1 SGHNT, CDR2 YYREEE (reference sequence). The CDR3 contains 16 residues. In DNA form, the CDR3 reads TGTGCCAGCAGCGAAGGTCACAGGGGGACGAGGACTGAAGCTTTCTTT. The encoded protein is CASSEGHRGTRTEAFF. The full variable domain, in which reference TRBV5-4 and TRBJ1-1 provide the parts outside the CDR3, is ETGVTQSPTHLIKTRGQQVTLRCSSQSGHNTVSWYQQALGQGPQFIFQYYREEENGRGNFPPRFSGLQFPNYSSELNVNALELDDSALYLCASSEGHRGTRTEAFFGQGTRLTVV.

This sequence joins TRBV7-8 and TRBJ2-3; a weak D match, TRBD1 (6 bases). Germline V CDR1 and CDR2: SGHVS, FQNEAQ. Trimming removed 1 base at V and 1 base at J, with 15 bases between. This CDR3 spans 17 amino acids. CDR3 sequence (DNA): TGTGCCAGCAGCTTAGTACTTCTGGGACATCGCACAGATACGCAGTATTTT. This encodes CASSLVLLGHRTDTQYF. Looking up the rest from reference TRBV7-8 and TRBJ2-3 gives the full variable domain: GAGVSQSPRYKVAKRGQDVALRCDPISGHVSLFWYQQALGQGPEFLTYFQNEAQLDKSGLPSDRFFAERPEGSVSTLKIQRTQQEDSAVYLCASSLVLLGHRTDTQYFGPGTRLTVL.

This chain uses TRBV27 with TRBJ2-3, with TRBD2 as a possible D gene (6 bases). Trimming cost V 3 bases and J 2 bases, with 9 bases left between them. This CDR3 contains 14 residues. Germline lookup yields CDR1 MNHEY and CDR2 SMNVEV (reference sequence). The CDR3 here is CASSFGGFTDTQYF. CDR3 nucleotide sequence: TGTGCCAGCAGTTTCGGGGGATTCACAGATACGCAGTATTTT.

This chain joins TRBV5-1 and TRBJ2-3, with 9 bases identical to TRBD2. Germline V gene sequence: CDR1 SGHRS, CDR2 YFSETQ. V dropped 0 bases and J dropped 2; count of bases not matched to a gene: 7. This CDR3 has 17 amino acids. Here the CDR3 reads CASSLGGLAGYTDTQYF. The CDR3, as DNA: TGCGCCAGCAGCTTGGGGGGGCTAGCGGGATACACAGATACGCAGTATTTT. Based on the CDR3 plus reference TRBV5-1 and TRBJ2-3, the full variable domain is KAGVTQTPRYLIKTRGQQVTLSCSPISGHRSVSWYQQTPGQGLQFLFEYFSETQRNKGNFPGRFSGRQFSNSRSEMNVSTLELGDSALYLCASSLGGLAGYTDTQYFGPGTRLTVL.

This clone was detected only once. The CDR3 reads CATQKRRNEKLFF. CDR3 nucleotides: TGCGCCACCCAAAAGCGAAGGAATGAAAAACTGTTTTTT. This chain joins TRBV10-1 and TRBJ1-4, with D unclear. Trimming took off 10 bases at V and 5 bases at J, with 14 bases between the two ends. Germline loops: CDR1 WNHNN, CDR2 SYGVQD (reference sequence). This CDR3 has 13 residues.

The table lists this clone with a count of one. J is TRBJ2-1 and V is TRBV6-1; TRBD2 aligns across 7 bases. Germline CDR1 MNHNS, CDR2 SASEGT. The CDR3 is made up of 15 amino acids. V trimming: 2 bases; J trimming: 3 bases; junction bases outside the gene matches: 4. The CDR3 nucleotides read TGTGCCAGCAGTGAACAAGCGGGAAGCTACAATGAGCAGTTCTTC. Encoded protein: CASSEQAGSYNEQFF.

The chain combines TRBV11-1 with TRBJ2-7, with no clear D. There are 13 residues in the CDR3. Germline CDR1 reads SGHAT; CDR2 reads FQDESV (reference sequence). Trimming cost V 5 bases and J 4 bases, with 12 bases left between them. This chain's CDR3 is CASSTRPSYEQYF. The CDR3 region has the DNA TGTGCCAGCAGCACTCGTCCTAGTTACGAGCAGTACTTC.

This sequence joins TRBV5-6 and TRBJ2-1, with 13 nucleotides matching TRBD2. Losses at the gene ends were 4 bases for V and 10 bases for J; bases not matched to a gene: 2. Germline CDR1 SGHDT, CDR2 YYEEEE. The CDR3 runs 13 residues. CDR3 nucleotide sequence: TGTGCCAGCAGCGCGGGACTAGCGGGGGAGCAGTTCTTC. Translating gives CASSAGLAGEQFF.

The rearrangement joins TRBV7-9 to TRBJ1-1; D gene uncertain. V lost 0 bases, J lost 1 base, and 9 bases lay in between. This CDR3 spans 15 amino acids. From germline, CDR1 is SEHNR and CDR2 FQNEAQ (reference sequence). CDR3 sequence: CASSLARRENTEAFF. Here the CDR3 DNA reads TGTGCCAGCAGCTTAGCGCGGCGGGAGAACACTGAAGCTTTCTTT.

Notes on this clone: Other DNA sequences in the sample encode the same CDR3. The chain recombines TRBV29-1 with TRBJ2-7; D perhaps matches TRBD2 (5 bases). Germline-derived CDR1 and CDR2 are SQVTM and ANQGSEA. The V and J ends lost 2 bases and 3 bases respectively, with 5 bases between them. The length of the CDR3 is 11 residues. The chain's CDR3 is CSVERGYEQYF. The CDR3 region has the DNA TGCAGCGTTGAACGGGGCTACGAGCAGTACTTC.

J is TRBJ2-3 and V is TRBV7-6; D ambiguous. V shed 3 bases and J shed 5 bases, with 15 bases lying between them. CDR3 size: 15 residues. CDR1 is SGHVS, CDR2 FNYEAQ, per germline. The CDR3 is CASSLVADQVDTQYF. The CDR3 DNA is TGTGCCAGCAGCTTGGTGGCTGACCAGGTAGATACGCAGTATTTT.

The chain is built from TRBV4-3 and TRBJ2-3, with 9 bases identical to TRBD2. The CDR3 length is 18 residues. Germline V CDR1 and CDR2: LGHNA, YSLEER. The J segment lost 2 bases and the V segment lost 0 bases, leaving 9 bases of the junction unmatched. CDR3: CASSQDVAGVGPTDTQYF. DNA of the CDR3: TGCGCCAGCAGCCAAGATGTAGCGGGAGTAGGACCCACAGATACGCAGTATTTT.

The rearrangement links TRBV11-3 to TRBJ1-1; a possible D gene is TRBD1 (6 bases). The length of the CDR3 is 15 residues. V shed 5 bases and J shed 0 bases, with 13 bases lying between them. Germline V gives CDR1 SGHNT, CDR2 YENEEA. The CDR3 sequence: CASSTRAGVNTEAFF. The CDR3 nucleotides read TGTGCCAGCAGCACGAGGGCAGGGGTGAACACTGAAGCTTTCTTT. The full variable domain, rest sourced from reference TRBV11-3 and TRBJ1-1, is EAGVVQSPRYKIIEKKQPVAFWCNPISGHNTLYWYLQNLGQGPELLIRYENEEAVDDSQLPKDRFSAERLKGVDSTLKIQPAELGDSAVYLCASSTRAGVNTEAFFGQGTRLTVV.

A single count supports this clone. This chain uses TRBV24-1 with TRBJ2-2; 8 bases agree with TRBD2. V shed 2 bases, J shed 6 bases, and the junction held 7 bases outside the gene matches. CDR3 length equals 16 residues. Per the germline V gene, CDR1 is KGHDR and CDR2 is SFDVKD. CDR3 DNA: TGTGCCACCAGTGATTCGAGCGGGAGCCCCTCCGGGGAGCTGTTTTTT. It encodes CATSDSSGSPSGELFF.

This clone was seen only a few times. The chain carries TRBV6-2 or TRBV6-3 and TRBJ1-5, with D unresolved. Germline loops: CDR1 MNHEY, CDR2 SVGEGT. The CDR3 runs 13 residues. V lost 2 bases, J lost 5 bases, and 7 bases lay in between. The chain's CDR3 is CASSYEAYQPQHF. The CDR3 DNA reads TGTGCCAGCAGTTACGAGGCCTATCAGCCCCAGCATTTT.

The rearrangement joins TRBV4-1 to TRBJ2-7, with 7 nucleotides matching TRBD1. The J segment lost 2 bases and the V segment lost 3 bases, leaving 7 bases of the junction unmatched. The CDR3 loop spans 15 amino acids. Germline-derived CDR1 and CDR2 are MGHRA and YSYEKL. The CDR3 protein is CASSQYQGTAYEQYF. CDR3 sequence (DNA): TGCGCCAGCAGCCAGTACCAGGGGACAGCCTACGAGCAGTACTTC.

This chain joins TRBV18 and TRBJ1-1; 7 nucleotides match TRBD1. The CDR3 has 17 amino acids. Germline trimming cut 3 bases from V and 0 bases from J; bases unmatched to any gene: 10. Germline assignment: CDR1 KGHSH and CDR2 LQKENI. For the CDR3, the DNA is TGTGCCAGCTCACCTAGAAGCACACAGGGGATGAACACTGAAGCTTTCTTT. This codes for CASSPRSTQGMNTEAFF. The full variable domain, in which reference TRBV18 and TRBJ1-1 provide the parts outside the CDR3, is NAGVMQNPRHLVRRRGQEARLRCSPMKGHSHVYWYRQLPEEGLKFMVYLQKENIIDESGMPKERFSAEFPKEGPSILRIQQVVRGDSAAYFCASSPRSTQGMNTEAFFGQGTRLTVV.